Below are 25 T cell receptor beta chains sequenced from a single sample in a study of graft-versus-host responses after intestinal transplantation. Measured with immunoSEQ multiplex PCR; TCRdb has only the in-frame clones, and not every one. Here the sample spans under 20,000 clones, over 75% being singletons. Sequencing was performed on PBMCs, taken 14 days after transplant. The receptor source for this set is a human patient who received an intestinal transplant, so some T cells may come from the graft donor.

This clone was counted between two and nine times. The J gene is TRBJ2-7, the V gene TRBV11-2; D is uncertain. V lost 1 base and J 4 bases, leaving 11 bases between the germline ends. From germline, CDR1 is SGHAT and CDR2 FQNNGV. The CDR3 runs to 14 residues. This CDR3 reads CASSLGGPTYEQYF. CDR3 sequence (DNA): TGTGCCAGCAGCTTAGGCGGACCCACATACGAGCAGTACTTC.

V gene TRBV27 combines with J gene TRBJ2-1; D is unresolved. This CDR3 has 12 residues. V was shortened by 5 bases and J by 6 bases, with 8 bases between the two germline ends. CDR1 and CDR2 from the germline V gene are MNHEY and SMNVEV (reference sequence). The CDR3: CASSTPLNEQFF. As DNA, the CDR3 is TGTGCCAGCAGTACCCCTCTCAATGAGCAGTTCTTC.

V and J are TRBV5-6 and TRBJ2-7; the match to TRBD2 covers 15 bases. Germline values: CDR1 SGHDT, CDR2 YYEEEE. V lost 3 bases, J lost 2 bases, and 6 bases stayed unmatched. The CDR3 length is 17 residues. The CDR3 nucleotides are TGTGCCAGCAGCTCCGGACTAGCGGGAGGGAAAACCTACGAGCAGTACTTC. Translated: CASSSGLAGGKTYEQYF.

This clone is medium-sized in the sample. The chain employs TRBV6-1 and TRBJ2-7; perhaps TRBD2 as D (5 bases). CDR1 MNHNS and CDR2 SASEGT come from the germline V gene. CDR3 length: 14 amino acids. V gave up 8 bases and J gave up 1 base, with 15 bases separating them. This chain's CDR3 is CASGWSGSSYEQYF. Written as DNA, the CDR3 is TGTGCCAGCGGTTGGAGCGGTTCATCCTACGAGCAGTACTTC.

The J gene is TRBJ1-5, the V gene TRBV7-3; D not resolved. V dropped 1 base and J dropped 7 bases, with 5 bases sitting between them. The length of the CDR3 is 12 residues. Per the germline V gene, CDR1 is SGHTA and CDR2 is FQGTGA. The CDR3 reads CASSLMEQPQHF. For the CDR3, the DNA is TGTGCCAGCAGCTTAATGGAACAGCCCCAGCATTTT.

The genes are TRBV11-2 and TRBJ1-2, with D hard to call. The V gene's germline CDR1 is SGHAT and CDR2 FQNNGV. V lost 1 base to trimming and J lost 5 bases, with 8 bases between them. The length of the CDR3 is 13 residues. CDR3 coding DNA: TGTGCCAGCAGCTTAGGAGGGTTTTATGGCTACACCTTC. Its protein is CASSLGGFYGYTF.

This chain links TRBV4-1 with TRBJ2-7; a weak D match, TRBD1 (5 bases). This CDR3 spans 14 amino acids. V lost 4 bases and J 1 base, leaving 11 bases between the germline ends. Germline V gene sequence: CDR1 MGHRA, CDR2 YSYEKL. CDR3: CASSPPGQSYEQYF. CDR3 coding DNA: TGCGCCAGCAGCCCACCCGGACAATCCTACGAGCAGTACTTC.

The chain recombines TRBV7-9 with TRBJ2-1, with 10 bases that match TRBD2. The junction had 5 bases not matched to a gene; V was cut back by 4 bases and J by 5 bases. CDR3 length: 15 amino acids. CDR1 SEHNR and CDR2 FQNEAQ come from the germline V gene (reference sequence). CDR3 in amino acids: CASSSLAGEHNEQFF. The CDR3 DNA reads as TGTGCCAGCAGCTCGCTAGCGGGGGAACACAATGAGCAGTTCTTC.

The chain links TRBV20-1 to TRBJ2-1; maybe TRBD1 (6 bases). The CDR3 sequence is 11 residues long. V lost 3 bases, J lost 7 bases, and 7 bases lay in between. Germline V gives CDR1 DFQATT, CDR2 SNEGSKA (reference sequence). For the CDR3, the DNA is TGCAGTGCTAGGAGGGGGAATGAGCAGTTCTTC. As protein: CSARRGNEQFF.

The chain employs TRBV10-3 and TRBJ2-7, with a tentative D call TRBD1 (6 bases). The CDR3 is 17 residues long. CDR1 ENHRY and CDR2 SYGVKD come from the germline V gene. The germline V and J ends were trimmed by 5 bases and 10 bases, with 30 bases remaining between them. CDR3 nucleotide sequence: TGTGCCATCAGTCGATTCCAGGGGACCATTATCCCCGAGCACCAGTACTTC. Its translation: CAISRFQGTIIPEHQYF.

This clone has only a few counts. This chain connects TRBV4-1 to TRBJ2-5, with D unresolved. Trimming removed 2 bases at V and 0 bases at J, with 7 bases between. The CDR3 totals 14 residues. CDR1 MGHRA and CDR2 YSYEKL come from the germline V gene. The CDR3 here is CASSQRWYQETQYF. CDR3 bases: TGCGCCAGCAGCCAAAGGTGGTACCAAGAGACCCAGTACTTC.

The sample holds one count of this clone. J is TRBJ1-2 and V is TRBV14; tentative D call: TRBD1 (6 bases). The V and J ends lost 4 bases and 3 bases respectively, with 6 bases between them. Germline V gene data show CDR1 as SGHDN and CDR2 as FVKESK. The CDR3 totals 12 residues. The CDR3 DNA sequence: TGTGCCAGCAGCCCAGGGGACTATGGCTACACCTTC. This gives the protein CASSPGDYGYTF.

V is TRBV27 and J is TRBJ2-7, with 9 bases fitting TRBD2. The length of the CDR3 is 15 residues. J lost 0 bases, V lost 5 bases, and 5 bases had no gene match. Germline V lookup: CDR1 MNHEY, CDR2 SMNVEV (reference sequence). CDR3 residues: CASSPGLASSYEQYF. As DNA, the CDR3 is TGTGCCAGCAGTCCTGGACTAGCGAGCTCCTACGAGCAGTACTTC.

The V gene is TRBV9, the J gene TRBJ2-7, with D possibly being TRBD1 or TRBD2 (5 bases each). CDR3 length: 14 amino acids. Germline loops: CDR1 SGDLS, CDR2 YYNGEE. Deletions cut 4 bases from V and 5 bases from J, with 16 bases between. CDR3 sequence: CASSPRDGGHEQYF. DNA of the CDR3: TGTGCCAGCAGCCCCCGGGACGGAGGCCACGAGCAGTACTTC.

The CDR3 DNA is TGCGCCAGCAGTGAGTATCGGACTAGCGGGAGGGGCCAAACCTACAATGAGCAGTTCTTC. This sequence encodes CASSEYRTSGRGQTYNEQFF. This chain uses TRBV10-2 with TRBJ2-1; 15 bases match TRBD2. The CDR3 extends over 20 amino acids. Germline V gives CDR1 WSHSY, CDR2 SAAADI. J gave up 2 bases and V 1 base, and 9 bases lay outside the gene matches.

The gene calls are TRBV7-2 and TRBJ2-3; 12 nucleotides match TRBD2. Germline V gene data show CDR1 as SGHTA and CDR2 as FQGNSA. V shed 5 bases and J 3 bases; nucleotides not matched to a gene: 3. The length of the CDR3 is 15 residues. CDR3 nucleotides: TGTGCCAGCAGCCCGGGGACTAGCGGGACAGATACGCAGTATTTT. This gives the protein CASSPGTSGTDTQYF.

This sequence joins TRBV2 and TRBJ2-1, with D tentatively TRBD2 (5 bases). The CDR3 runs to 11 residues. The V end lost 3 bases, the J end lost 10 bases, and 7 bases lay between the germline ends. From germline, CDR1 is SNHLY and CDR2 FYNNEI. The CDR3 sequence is CASSDSGEQFF. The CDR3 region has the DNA TGTGCCAGCAGTGATTCGGGAGAGCAGTTCTTC.

Here the CDR3 reads CASSQEGLADSYEQYF. The CDR3 DNA is TGTGCCAGCAGCCAAGAGGGACTAGCGGATTCCTACGAGCAGTACTTC. The chain joins TRBV14 to TRBJ2-7; 11 bases match TRBD2. The CDR3 is 16 residues long. Germline V lookup: CDR1 SGHDN, CDR2 FVKESK. V lost 0 bases, J lost 1 base, and 2 bases stayed unmatched.

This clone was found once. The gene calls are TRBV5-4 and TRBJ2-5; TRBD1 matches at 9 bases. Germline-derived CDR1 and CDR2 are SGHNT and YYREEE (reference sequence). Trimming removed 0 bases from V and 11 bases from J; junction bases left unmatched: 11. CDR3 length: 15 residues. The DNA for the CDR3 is TGTGCCAGCAGCTTGGGGGTGAGGACAGGGGCAACGCAGTACTTC. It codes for CASSLGVRTGATQYF.

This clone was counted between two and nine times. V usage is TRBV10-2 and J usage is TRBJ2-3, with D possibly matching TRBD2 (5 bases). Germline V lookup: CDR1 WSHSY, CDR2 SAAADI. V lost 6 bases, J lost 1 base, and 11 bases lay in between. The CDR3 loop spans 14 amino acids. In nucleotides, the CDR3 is TGCGCCAGCAGGATGGGAGCGGGCACAGATACGCAGTATTTT. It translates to CASRMGAGTDTQYF.

The CDR3 spells CAISFDRSTSPLHF. CDR3 DNA: TGTGCCATCAGCTTCGACAGGAGTACTTCACCCCTCCACTTT. The chain couples TRBV10-3 to TRBJ1-6, with D tentatively TRBD1 (6 bases). V was pared by 6 bases and J by 9 bases, with 15 bases between. The germline CDR1 and CDR2 sequences are ENHRY and SYGVKD. CDR3 length: 14 residues.

The CDR3 reads CAWSARRGGFSDTQYF. CDR3 bases: TGTGCCTGGAGTGCCCGCAGAGGAGGGTTTTCAGATACGCAGTATTTT. The gene calls are TRBV30 and TRBJ2-3; D perhaps matches TRBD2 (6 bases). The CDR3 covers 16 residues. V lost 1 base, J lost 4 bases, and 18 bases lay in between. The germline V gene encodes CDR1 GTSNPN and CDR2 SVGIG (reference sequence).

The CDR3 region is CASSLGTGNQPQHF. CDR3 nucleotides: TGTGCCAGCAGCTTAGGGACAGGTAATCAGCCCCAGCATTTT. This chain joins TRBV7-6 and TRBJ1-5, with 7 bases that match TRBD1. From germline, CDR1 is SGHVS and CDR2 FNYEAQ. J gave up 4 bases and V 1 base, and 1 base lay outside the gene matches. The CDR3 covers 14 residues.

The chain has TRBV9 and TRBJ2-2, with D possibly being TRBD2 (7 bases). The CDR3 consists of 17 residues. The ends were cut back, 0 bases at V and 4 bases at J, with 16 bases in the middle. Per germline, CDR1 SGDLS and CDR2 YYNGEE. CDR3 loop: CASSVATGGQGTGELFF. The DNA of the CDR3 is TGTGCCAGCAGCGTAGCTACGGGGGGCCAGGGCACCGGGGAGCTGTTTTTT.

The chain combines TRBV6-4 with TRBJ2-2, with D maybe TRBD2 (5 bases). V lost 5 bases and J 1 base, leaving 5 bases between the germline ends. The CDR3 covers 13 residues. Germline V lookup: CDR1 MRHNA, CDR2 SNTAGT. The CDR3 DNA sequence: TGTGCCAGCAGTAGCGGGAACACCGGGGAGCTGTTTTTT. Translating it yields CASSSGNTGELFF.